Described below is a single T cell receptor beta chain sequence and its context. Under the authors' procedure: From reference gene primer amplification, estimates of nucleated cell counts were derived. TCRdb's table, derived via immunoSEQ multiplex PCR, lists solely in-frame clones and lacks some. V, J and clone size were drawn from that table, and D and trimming were deduced from the DNA. Of 150,000 to 200,000 clones listed, 88% were seen once; the top ten hold approximately 4%. This sample is drawn from a study of blood T cell repertoires in COVID-19. Study in general: Acute and convalescent COVID-19 specimens originated in the United States, Italy and Spain. PBMCs, B-cell-depleted T cells, or T cells provided the cDNA or gDNA that made up the material.

V dropped 10 bases and J dropped 6; count of bases not matched to a gene: 7. The CDR3 sequence is 13 residues long. The germline CDR1 and CDR2 sequences are SNHLY and FYNNEI. The sample was peripheral blood. The V gene is TRBV2, the J gene TRBJ2-2; 8 bases are a match to TRBD2. The sequence derives from a human donor in a cohort sampled during active COVID-19. CDR3 sequence: CATRAGGPGELFF. CDR3 sequence (DNA): TGTGCCACCCGGGCGGGGGGCCCCGGGGAGCTGTTTTTT.